What follows are 23 T cell receptor beta chains derived from one specimen sequenced in a study of cytomegalovirus exposure and HLA in healthy donors. PCR was performed using 60 Vbeta and 13 Jbeta primers. Sequencing used immunoSEQ multiplex PCR; TCRdb keeps in-frame clones, though not all of them. This table holds some 150,000 clones, around 79% found once. Sequencing input: PBMCs. The receptor set was obtained from a man aged 30 to 45 in good health and CMV-seropositive.

This chain links TRBV5-1 with TRBJ1-1; 7 bases are a match to TRBD1. The V and J ends lost 1 base and 1 base, in that order; junction bases with no gene match: 1. The V gene's germline CDR1 is SGHRS and CDR2 YFSETQ. The CDR3 covers 14 residues. The CDR3 DNA reads as TGCGCCAGCAGCTTGAAGGGGGCGAACACTGAAGCTTTCTTT. Protein product: CASSLKGANTEAFF.

The chain carries TRBV27 and TRBJ2-4; 8 bases align to TRBD1. V was clipped by 7 bases and J by 2 bases; unmatched bases: 10. Germline V CDR1 and CDR2: MNHEY, SMNVEV (reference sequence). The CDR3 sequence is 16 residues long. CDR3 sequence reads: CASKPDRDVTKNIQYF. CDR3 in DNA: TGTGCCAGCAAGCCGGACAGGGACGTCACCAAAAACATTCAGTACTTC.

This clone was seen just once. V gene TRBV28 combines with J gene TRBJ1-1; the match to TRBD1 covers 9 bases. The CDR3 extends over 13 amino acids. Trimming cost V 7 bases and J 8 bases; bases outside gene matches: 8. The germline V gene encodes CDR1 MDHEN and CDR2 SYDVKM. The CDR3 DNA reads as TGTGCCAGCACCCTGGGACAGGGAGGGGAAGCTTTCTTT. Its protein is CASTLGQGGEAFF.

V usage is TRBV7-9 and J usage is TRBJ2-1, with D possibly TRBD1 on 6 matching bases. Germline V CDR1 and CDR2: SEHNR, FQNEAQ (reference sequence). V was clipped by 6 bases and J by 8 bases, with 20 bases between them. The CDR3 is 15 amino acids. The CDR3 loop is CASRKTGPPGDEQFF. Written as DNA, the CDR3 is TGTGCCAGCAGGAAGACAGGTCCCCCCGGGGATGAGCAGTTCTTC.

This clone was detected only a few times. The rearrangement joins TRBV6-1 to TRBJ2-7; possibly TRBD2 for D (6 bases). This CDR3 is built from 14 residues. V was cut by 2 bases and J by 7 bases, with 15 bases left in between. Germline V gives CDR1 MNHNS, CDR2 SASEGT. Here the CDR3 reads CASSEIGGAGEQYF. The DNA for the CDR3 is TGTGCCAGCAGTGAAATCGGAGGGGCGGGGGAGCAGTACTTC.

The V gene is TRBV6-5, the J gene TRBJ2-7; TRBD2 agrees at 7 bases. The J segment lost 6 bases and the V segment lost 6 bases, leaving 5 bases of the junction unmatched. The CDR3 sequence is 12 residues long. CDR1 and CDR2 (germline): MNHEY, SVGAGI. CDR3 DNA: TGTGCCAGCAGAGCGGGACTCGGCGAGCAGTACTTC. Amino acid sequence: CASRAGLGEQYF.

This clone came up a few times. V usage is TRBV30 and J usage is TRBJ1-5; 8 bases align to TRBD1. The length of the CDR3 is 14 residues. After removal of 0 bases from V and 7 bases from J, the junction contained 5 bases not matched to a gene. Germline values: CDR1 GTSNPN, CDR2 SVGIG (reference sequence). The CDR3 sequence is CAWSVGDRRQPQHF. CDR3 bases: TGTGCCTGGAGTGTAGGGGACAGGAGACAGCCCCAGCATTTT. Drawing the rest from reference TRBV30 and TRBJ1-5, the complete variable domain is SQTIHQWPATLVQPVGSPLSLECTVEGTSNPNLYWYRQAAGRGLQLLFYSVGIGQISSEVPQNLSASRPQDRQFILSSKKLLLSDSGFYLCAWSVGDRRQPQHFGDGTRLSIL.

This chain joins TRBV6-1 and TRBJ1-5; D remains ambiguous. Per germline, CDR1 MNHNS and CDR2 SASEGT. The V gene lost 2 bases and the J gene lost 5 bases, with 4 bases spanning the gap. CDR3 length: 12 amino acids. CDR3 sequence reads: CASSEPYQPQHF. The CDR3 coding sequence is TGTGCCAGCAGTGAACCTTATCAGCCCCAGCATTTT.

V and J are TRBV14 and TRBJ2-5; D perhaps matches TRBD1 (5 bases). The CDR3 sequence is 14 residues long. Per the germline V gene, CDR1 is SGHDN and CDR2 is FVKESK. Deletions cut 0 bases from V and 6 bases from J, with 11 bases between. CDR3 region: CASSQDLGRKTQYF. The CDR3 DNA reads TGTGCCAGCAGCCAAGATCTGGGGCGGAAGACCCAGTACTTC.

Of note for this clone: Here the CDR3 omits its conserved ending phenylalanine or tryptophan, so a read error is the likely source. The DNA is left out, because the CDR3 cannot be placed on it with certainty; the CDR3 is given as TCRdb lists it. The V call is TRBV18, the J call TRBJ2-7; the tabulated D call, TRBD1, remains unverified against the DNA. Germline lookup yields CDR1 KGHSH and CDR2 LQKENI. The CDR3 length equals 12 residues, ends included. CDR3 amino acids: CASSPPTGQVLL.

This chain uses TRBV19 with TRBJ2-7; 10 bases map to TRBD1. This CDR3 contains 14 residues. V lost 3 bases to trimming and J lost 6 bases; unmatched junction nucleotides: 5. In germline, CDR1 is LNHDA, CDR2 SQIVND (reference sequence). The CDR3 loop reads CASSMGTGVGEQYF. In nucleotides, the CDR3 is TGTGCCAGTAGTATGGGGACAGGGGTCGGCGAGCAGTACTTC.

This clone was counted between two and nine times. This chain links TRBV27 with TRBJ2-5; D perhaps matches TRBD2 (6 bases). The ends were cut back, 3 bases at V and 2 bases at J, with 19 bases in the middle. CDR1 is MNHEY and CDR2 is SMNVEV in the germline V gene (reference sequence). The CDR3 contains 17 residues. CDR3 nucleotides: TGTGCCAGCAGTTTCATAGCGGATCCCCCGGGGCAAGAGACCCAGTACTTC. Its translation is CASSFIADPPGQETQYF.

The chain has TRBV6-1 and TRBJ1-1; TRBD1 agrees at 11 bases. Germline lookup yields CDR1 MNHNS and CDR2 SASEGT. V lost 3 bases, J lost 6 bases, and 12 bases stayed unmatched. The CDR3 length is 17 residues. CDR3: CASSDPGQGGAWAEAFF. Here the CDR3 DNA reads TGTGCCAGCAGTGACCCGGGACAGGGGGGCGCCTGGGCTGAAGCTTTCTTT.

This chain links TRBV5-8 with TRBJ2-7, with a possible D match to TRBD2 (7 bases). V was pared by 4 bases and J by 4 bases, with 12 bases between. The CDR3 consists of 13 residues. From germline, CDR1 is SGHTS and CDR2 YDEGEE. CDR3 region: CASSRGAGYEQYF. The DNA of the CDR3 is TGTGCCAGCAGCCGGGGGGCAGGGTACGAGCAGTACTTC.

A word on this clone: The junction shows a germline mismatch at one end, possibly a read error. The CDR3 DNA is TGTGCTAGCAGCTTAAGCGCAACAAGCACAGATACGCAGTATTTT. Its protein is CASSLSATSTDTQYF. V is TRBV7-7 and J is TRBJ2-3; no definite D call. The germline gives CDR1 SSHAT, CDR2 FNYEAQ (reference sequence). The CDR3 is 15 residues long.

The rearrangement uses TRBV7-8 and TRBJ2-1; D is unresolved. CDR3 length: 12 residues. Germline assignment: CDR1 SGHVS and CDR2 FQNEAQ. Between the trimmed V and J ends, which lost 1 base and 6 bases, there was a span of 4 bases. DNA for the CDR3: TGTGCCAGCAGCTTAGTAGCCAATGAGCAGTTCTTC. It is translated as CASSLVANEQFF.

The rearrangement joins TRBV18 to TRBJ2-7; 8 bases agree with TRBD1. CDR3 length: 15 amino acids. Per the germline V gene, CDR1 is KGHSH and CDR2 is LQKENI. The V gene end was trimmed by 2 bases and the J gene end by 5 bases; junction bases not matched to a gene: 8. CDR3 protein: CASSPNAGTGNEQYF. The CDR3, as DNA: TGTGCCAGCTCACCAAATGCCGGGACAGGAAACGAGCAGTACTTC.

This clone turned up a few times. J is TRBJ2-7 and V is TRBV7-9, with D possibly TRBD1 on 5 matching bases. The CDR3 runs to 13 residues. V was shortened by 5 bases and J by 3 bases, with 11 bases between the two germline ends. Germline lookup yields CDR1 SEHNR and CDR2 FQNEAQ (reference sequence). In nucleotides, the CDR3 is TGTGCCAGCAGCCCGAGACAGAGCTACGAGCAGTACTTC. Translating it yields CASSPRQSYEQYF.

This clone was found once. The gene calls are TRBV9 and TRBJ2-1, with D maybe TRBD2 (6 bases). The V end lost 2 bases, the J end lost 5 bases, and 11 bases lay between the germline ends. The germline CDR1 and CDR2 sequences are SGDLS and YYNGEE. The CDR3 has 14 amino acids. The CDR3 DNA sequence: TGTGCCAGCAGCGTCGGGACTCTGGACAATGAGCAGTTCTTC. Protein sequence: CASSVGTLDNEQFF.

This chain links TRBV28 with TRBJ2-7; possible D gene TRBD1, 6 bases. CDR3 size: 15 residues. Germline loops: CDR1 MDHEN, CDR2 SYDVKM. V was shortened by 7 bases and J by 3 bases, with 19 bases between the two germline ends. The CDR3 nucleotides read TGTGCCAGCACGCCTTCGACAGGACTCTTCTACGAGCAGTACTTC. It encodes CASTPSTGLFYEQYF.

V and J are TRBV30 and TRBJ2-7, with 11 bases fitting TRBD1. Per germline, CDR1 GTSNPN and CDR2 SVGIG (reference sequence). Losses at the gene ends were 6 bases for V and 5 bases for J; bases not matched to a gene: 21. This CDR3 has 18 amino acids. CDR3 protein: CACRGWTGGQPTGDEQYF. Written as DNA, the CDR3 is TGTGCCTGCAGGGGTTGGACAGGGGGCCAACCTACGGGCGACGAGCAGTACTTC.

This clone was seen more than once but under ten times. V and J are TRBV5-6 and TRBJ2-5; no clear D gene. Trimming stripped 2 bases from V and 4 bases from J, with 6 bases between. Germline CDR1 SGHDT, CDR2 YYEEEE. The CDR3 runs to 12 residues. CDR3 nucleotides: TGTGCCAGCAGCTTAACGCGAGAGACCCAGTACTTC. This sequence encodes CASSLTRETQYF.

The sample holds one count of this clone. This chain joins TRBV11-2 and TRBJ1-5; 7 nucleotides line up with TRBD1. The CDR3 is 17 amino acids. The V gene's germline CDR1 is SGHAT and CDR2 FQNNGV. The trim removed 3 bases at V and 6 bases at J, leaving 14 bases unmatched. CDR3 in amino acids: CASSLGPGGMRSQPQHF. The CDR3, as DNA: TGTGCCAGCAGCTTGGGGCCAGGGGGTATGAGGAGTCAGCCCCAGCATTTT.